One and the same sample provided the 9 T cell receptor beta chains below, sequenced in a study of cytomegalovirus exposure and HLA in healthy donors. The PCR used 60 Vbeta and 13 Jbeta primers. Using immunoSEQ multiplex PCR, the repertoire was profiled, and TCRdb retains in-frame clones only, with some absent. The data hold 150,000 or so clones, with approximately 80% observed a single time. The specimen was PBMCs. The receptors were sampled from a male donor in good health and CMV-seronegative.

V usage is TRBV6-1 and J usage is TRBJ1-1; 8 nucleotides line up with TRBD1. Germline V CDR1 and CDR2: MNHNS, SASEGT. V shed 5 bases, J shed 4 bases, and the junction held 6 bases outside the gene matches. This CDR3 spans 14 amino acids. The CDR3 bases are TGTGCCAGCAGTAAACAGGGGGATAGCACTGAAGCTTTCTTT. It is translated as CASSKQGDSTEAFF.

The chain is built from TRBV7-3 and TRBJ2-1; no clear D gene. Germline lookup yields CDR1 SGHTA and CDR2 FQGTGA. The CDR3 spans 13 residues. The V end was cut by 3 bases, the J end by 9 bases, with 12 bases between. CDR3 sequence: CASSLLYESEQFF. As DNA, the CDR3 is TGTGCCAGCAGCTTGCTTTACGAGTCTGAGCAGTTCTTC.

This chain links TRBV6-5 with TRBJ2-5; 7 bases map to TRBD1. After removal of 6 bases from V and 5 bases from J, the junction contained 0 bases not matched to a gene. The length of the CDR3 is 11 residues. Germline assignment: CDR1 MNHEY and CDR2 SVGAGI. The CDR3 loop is CASSRGETQYF. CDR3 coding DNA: TGTGCCAGCAGCAGGGGGGAGACCCAGTACTTC.

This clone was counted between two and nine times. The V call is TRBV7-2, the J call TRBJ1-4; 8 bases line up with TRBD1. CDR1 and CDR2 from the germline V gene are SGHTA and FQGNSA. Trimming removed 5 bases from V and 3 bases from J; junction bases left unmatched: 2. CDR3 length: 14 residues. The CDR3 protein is CASSRTGSNEKLFF. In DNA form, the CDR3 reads TGTGCCAGCAGCAGGACAGGGTCTAATGAAAAACTGTTTTTT.

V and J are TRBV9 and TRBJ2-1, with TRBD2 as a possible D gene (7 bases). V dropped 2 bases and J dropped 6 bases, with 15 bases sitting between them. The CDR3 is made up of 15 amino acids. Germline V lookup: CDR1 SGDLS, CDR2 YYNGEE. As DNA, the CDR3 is TGTGCCAGCAGCGTTGTAGGGGGGGTGGGCAATGAGCAGTTCTTC. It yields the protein CASSVVGGVGNEQFF.

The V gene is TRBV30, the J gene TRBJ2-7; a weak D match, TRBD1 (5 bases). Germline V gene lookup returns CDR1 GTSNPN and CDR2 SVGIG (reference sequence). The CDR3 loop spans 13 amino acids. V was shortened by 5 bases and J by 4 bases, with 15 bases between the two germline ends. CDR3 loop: CAWWPGYLYEQYF. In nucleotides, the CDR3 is TGTGCCTGGTGGCCAGGGTATCTATACGAGCAGTACTTC.

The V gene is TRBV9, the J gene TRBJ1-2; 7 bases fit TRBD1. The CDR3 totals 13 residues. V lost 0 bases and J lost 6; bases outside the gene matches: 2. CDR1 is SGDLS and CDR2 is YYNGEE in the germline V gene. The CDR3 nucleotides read TGTGCCAGCAGCGTAGGAACAGGGGATGGCTACACCTTC. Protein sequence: CASSVGTGDGYTF.

CDR3 bases: TGTGCCAGCAGTTCCCGATGGCGGGACCATGAGCAGTTCTTC. Its translation: CASSSRWRDHEQFF. The chain carries TRBV28 and TRBJ2-1; TRBD2 might be the D (6 bases). V was trimmed by 4 bases and J by 8 bases, leaving 15 bases between them. This CDR3 has 14 residues. CDR1 and CDR2 from the germline V gene are MDHEN and SYDVKM. Drawing the rest from reference TRBV28 and TRBJ2-1, the complete variable domain is DVKVTQSSRYLVKRTGEKVFLECVQDMDHENMFWYRQDPGLGLRLIYFSYDVKMKEKGDIPEGYSVSREKKERFSLILESASTNQTSMYLCASSSRWRDHEQFFGPGTRLTVL.

CDR3 nucleotides: TGCGCCAGCAGCCAATGGCTAGCGGGGGGCCAAAGCACAGATACGCAGTATTTT. This gives the protein CASSQWLAGGQSTDTQYF. V is TRBV4-3 and J is TRBJ2-3, with TRBD2 identical over 11 bases. Germline V gene lookup returns CDR1 LGHNA and CDR2 YSLEER. The CDR3 sequence is 18 residues long. With 2 bases clipped from V and 0 bases from J, the junction kept 7 bases outside the gene matches.